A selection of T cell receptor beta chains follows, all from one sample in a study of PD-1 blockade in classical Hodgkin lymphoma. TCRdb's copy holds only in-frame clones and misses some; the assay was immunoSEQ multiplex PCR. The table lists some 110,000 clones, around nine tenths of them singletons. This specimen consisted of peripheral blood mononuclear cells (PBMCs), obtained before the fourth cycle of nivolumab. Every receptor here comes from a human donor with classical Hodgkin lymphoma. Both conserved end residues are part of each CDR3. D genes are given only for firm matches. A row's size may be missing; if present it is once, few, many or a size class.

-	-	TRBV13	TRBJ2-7	CASSLSRGKYEQYF	TGTGCCAGCAGCTTATCGAGGGGGAAGTACGAGCAGTACTTC
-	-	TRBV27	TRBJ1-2	CASSFGWGHGYTF	TGTGCCAGCAGTTTTGGGTGGGGTCATGGCTACACCTTC
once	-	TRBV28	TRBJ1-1	CASTLRGGWNTEAFF	TGTGCCAGCACCCTACGAGGGGGGTGGAACACTGAAGCTTTCTTT
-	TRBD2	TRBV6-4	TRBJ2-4	CASSPSAGGVQYF	TGTGCCAGCAGTCCCTCTGCGGGGGGGGTTCAGTACTTC
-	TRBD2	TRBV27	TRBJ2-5	CASRQRLAGEETQYF	TGTGCCAGCAGACAGAGACTAGCGGGAGAGGAGACCCAGTACTTC
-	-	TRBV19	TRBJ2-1	CASSMRPDGGYNEQFF	TGTGCCAGTAGTATGCGGCCAGACGGTGGTTACAATGAGCAGTTCTTC
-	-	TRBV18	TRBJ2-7	CASSPRDSHYEQYF	TGTGCCAGCTCACCCAGGGACTCCCACTACGAGCAGTACTTC
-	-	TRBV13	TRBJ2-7	CASSLGDSTYEQYF	TGTGCCAGCAGCTTGGGCGATTCTACCTACGAGCAGTACTTC
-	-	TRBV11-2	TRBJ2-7	CASSQTDSSYEQYF	TGTGCCAGCAGCCAGACGGACAGTTCCTACGAGCAGTACTTC
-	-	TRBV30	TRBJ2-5	CAWSVQNGPRSETQYF	TGTGCCTGGAGTGTACAAAACGGGCCGAGGAGCGAGACCCAGTACTTC
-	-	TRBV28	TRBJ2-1	CASSLPSQSYNEQFF	TGTGCCAGCAGTTTGCCTAGTCAATCCTACAATGAGCAGTTCTTC
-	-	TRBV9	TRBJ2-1	CASNSGLTYNEQFF	TGTGCCAGCAACAGCGGGTTAACCTACAATGAGCAGTTCTTC
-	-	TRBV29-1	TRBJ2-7	CSALGGGAVTEQYF	TGCAGCGCCCTAGGGGGGGGCGCGGTGACCGAGCAGTACTTC
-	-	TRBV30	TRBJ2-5	CAWSLGSETQYF	TGTGCCTGGAGTCTGGGGTCAGAGACCCAGTACTTC
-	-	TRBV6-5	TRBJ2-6	CASSPLRPGANVLTF	TGTGCCAGCAGTCCGCTTCGACCTGGGGCCAACGTCCTGACTTTC
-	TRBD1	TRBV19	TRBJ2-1	CASKGAANEQFF	TGTGCCAGCAAGGGGGCGGCAAATGAGCAGTTCTTC
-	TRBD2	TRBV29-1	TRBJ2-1	CSVSLAGGSYNEQFF	TGCAGCGTTTCTCTAGCGGGGGGCTCCTACAATGAGCAGTTCTTC
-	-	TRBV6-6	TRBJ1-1	CASSYSTTVNTEAFF	TGTGCCAGCAGTTACTCGACGACAGTGAACACTGAAGCTTTCTTT
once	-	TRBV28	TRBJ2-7	CASSLLVTGTRSYEQYF	TGTGCCAGCAGTTTATTGGTCACAGGGACTCGGTCATACGAGCAGTACTTC
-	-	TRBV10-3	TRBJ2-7	CATGEAYEQYF	TGTGCCACGGGGGAGGCCTACGAGCAGTACTTC
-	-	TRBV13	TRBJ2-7	CASSLGNYEQYF	TGTGCCAGCAGCTTAGGAAACTACGAGCAGTACTTC
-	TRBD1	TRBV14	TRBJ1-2	CASSQDPGTGPLF	TGTGCCAGCAGCCAAGACCCCGGGACAGGGCCGCTCTTC
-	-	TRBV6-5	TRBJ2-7	CASSYPGSYEQYF	TGTGCCAGCAGTTATCCGGGGTCCTACGAGCAGTACTTC
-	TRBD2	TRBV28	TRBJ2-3	CASSLLAGVTVGADTQYF	TGTGCCAGCAGTCTCCTAGCGGGAGTAACAGTGGGTGCAGATACGCAGTATTTT
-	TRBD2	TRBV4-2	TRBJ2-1	CASSHFPQIAGGLPEQFF	TGTGCCAGCAGCCACTTCCCCCAGATAGCGGGAGGGCTCCCTGAGCAGTTCTTC
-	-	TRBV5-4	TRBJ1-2	CASSYPGTQNYGYTF	TGTGCCAGCAGCTACCCCGGGACCCAAAACTATGGCTACACCTTC